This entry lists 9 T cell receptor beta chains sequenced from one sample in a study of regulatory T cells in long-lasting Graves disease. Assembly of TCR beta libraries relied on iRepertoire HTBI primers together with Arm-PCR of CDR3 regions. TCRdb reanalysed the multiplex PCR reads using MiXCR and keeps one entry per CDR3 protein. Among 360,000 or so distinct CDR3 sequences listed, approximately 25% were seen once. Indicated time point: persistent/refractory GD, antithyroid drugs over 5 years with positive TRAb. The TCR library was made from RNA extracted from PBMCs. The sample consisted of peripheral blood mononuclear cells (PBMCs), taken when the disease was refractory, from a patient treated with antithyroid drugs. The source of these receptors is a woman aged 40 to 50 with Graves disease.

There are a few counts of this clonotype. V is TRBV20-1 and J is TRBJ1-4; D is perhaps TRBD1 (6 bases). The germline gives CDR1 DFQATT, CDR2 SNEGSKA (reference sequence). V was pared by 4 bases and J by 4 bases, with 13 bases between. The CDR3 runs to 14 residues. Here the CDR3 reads CSATRTAINEKLFF. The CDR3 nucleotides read TGCAGTGCTACCCGGACAGCCATTAATGAAAAACTGTTTTTT.

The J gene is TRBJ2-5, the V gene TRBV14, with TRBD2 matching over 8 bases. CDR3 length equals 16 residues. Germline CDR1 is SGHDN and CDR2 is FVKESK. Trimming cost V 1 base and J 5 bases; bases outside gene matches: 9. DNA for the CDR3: TGTGCCAGCAGCCAAGGTGGGAGCGGGAGATGGGAGACCCAGTACTTC. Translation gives CASSQGGSGRWETQYF.

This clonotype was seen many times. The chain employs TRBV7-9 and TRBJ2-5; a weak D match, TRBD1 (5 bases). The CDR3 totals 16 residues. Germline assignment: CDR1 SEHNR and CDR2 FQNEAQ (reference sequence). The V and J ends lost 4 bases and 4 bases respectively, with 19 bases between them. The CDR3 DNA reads TGTGCCAGCAGCTCGCGTCAGGGTAGAATACGAGAGACCCAGTACTTC. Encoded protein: CASSSRQGRIRETQYF.

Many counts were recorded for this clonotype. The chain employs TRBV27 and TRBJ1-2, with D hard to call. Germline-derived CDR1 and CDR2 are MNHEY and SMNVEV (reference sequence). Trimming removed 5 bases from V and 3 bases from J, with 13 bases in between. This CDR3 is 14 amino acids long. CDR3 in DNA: TGTGCCAGCAGTCCCGCCGGAGGACACTATGGCTACACCTTC. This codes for CASSPAGGHYGYTF.

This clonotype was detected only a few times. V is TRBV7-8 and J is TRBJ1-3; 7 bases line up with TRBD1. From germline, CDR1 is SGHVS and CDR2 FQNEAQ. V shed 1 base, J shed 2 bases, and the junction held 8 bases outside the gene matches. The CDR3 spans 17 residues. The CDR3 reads CASSLEAGGGPGNTIYF. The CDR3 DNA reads TGTGCCAGCAGCTTAGAGGCAGGGGGGGGCCCTGGAAACACCATATATTTT.

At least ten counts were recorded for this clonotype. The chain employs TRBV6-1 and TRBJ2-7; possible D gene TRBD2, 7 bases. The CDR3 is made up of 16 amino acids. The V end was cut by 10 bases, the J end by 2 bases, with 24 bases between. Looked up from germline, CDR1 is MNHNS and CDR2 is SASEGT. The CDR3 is CAIHVRGGSAAYEQYF. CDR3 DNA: TGTGCCATCCACGTGAGGGGGGGTAGCGCAGCCTACGAGCAGTACTTC.

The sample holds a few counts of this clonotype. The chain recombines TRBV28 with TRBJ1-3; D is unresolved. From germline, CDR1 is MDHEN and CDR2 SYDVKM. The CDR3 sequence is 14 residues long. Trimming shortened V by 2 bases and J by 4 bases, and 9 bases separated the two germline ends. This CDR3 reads CASSLAWSGNTIYF. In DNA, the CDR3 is TGTGCCAGCAGTTTAGCATGGTCAGGAAACACCATATATTTT.

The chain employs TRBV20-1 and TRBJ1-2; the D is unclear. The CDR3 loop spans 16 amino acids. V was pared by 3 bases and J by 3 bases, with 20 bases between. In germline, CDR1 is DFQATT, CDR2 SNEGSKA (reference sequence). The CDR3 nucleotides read TGCAGTGCTAGGTTGGCCACAGTCCCTTTCGACTATGGCTACACCTTC. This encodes CSARLATVPFDYGYTF.

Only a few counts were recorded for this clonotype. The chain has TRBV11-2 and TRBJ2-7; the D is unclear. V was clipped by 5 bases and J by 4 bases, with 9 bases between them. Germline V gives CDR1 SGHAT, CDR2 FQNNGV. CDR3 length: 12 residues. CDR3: CASSRSIYEQYF. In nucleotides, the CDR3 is TGTGCCAGCAGCCGAAGTATATACGAGCAGTACTTC.